Listed below are T cell receptor beta chains from one sample, sequenced in a study of identical twins. TCRdb reanalysed the 5' RACE reads using MiXCR and keeps one entry per CDR3 protein. Here the sample spans 550,000 to 700,000 distinct CDR3 sequences, around a tenth being singletons. This sample also appeared in a second study, on yellow fever vaccine responses in identical twins.

Sequenced input: PBMCs. Receptor source: a woman younger than 35 in good health. The CDR3 runs from the conserved cysteine through the conserved F or W. A D gene is named only where the DNA matches it firmly. The listing skips clone size in some rows; elsewhere it reads once, few, many or a size class.

d_call,v_call,clone_size,j_call,cdr3_aa,cdr3_nt
TRBD1,TRBV7-6,.,TRBJ2-5,CASSVTGSTQETQYF,TGTGCCAGTAGCGTGACAGGGTCCACCCAAGAGACCCAGTACTTC
.,TRBV12-3/TRBV12-4,.,TRBJ2-6,CASSLLSGTLGANVLTF,TGTGCCAGCAGTTTATTATCGGGTACCCTTGGGGCCAACGTCCTGACTTTC
.,TRBV6-2/TRBV6-3,few,TRBJ1-1,CASSYTGITTEAFF,TGTGCCAGCAGCTACACAGGGATCACAACTGAAGCTTTCTTT
.,TRBV5-1,.,TRBJ2-7,CASSFEASYEQYF,TGCGCCAGCAGCTTTGAGGCCTCCTACGAGCAGTACTTC
.,TRBV25-1,many,TRBJ1-2,CASSEAGVNYGYTF,TGTGCCAGCAGTGAGGCGGGGGTAAACTATGGCTACACCTTC
TRBD2,TRBV20-1,.,TRBJ2-7,CSARGTKLAGYEQYF,TGCAGTGCTAGAGGGACGAAGCTAGCGGGCTACGAGCAGTACTTC
TRBD2,TRBV6-1,many,TRBJ2-1,CASSLGLAEQFF,TGTGCCAGCAGTCTCGGACTAGCCGAGCAGTTCTTC
.,TRBV15,.,TRBJ2-3,CATSSAGWDTQYF,TGTGCCACCAGCTCCGCAGGGTGGGATACGCAGTATTTT
TRBD2,TRBV27,.,TRBJ2-3,CASTRTSGGARSDTQYF,TGTGCCAGCACTCGGACTAGCGGGGGGGCTCGGTCAGATACGCAGTATTTT
TRBD2,TRBV4-2,once,TRBJ2-7,CASSQYGGSSSYEQYF,TGTGCCAGCAGCCAATACGGCGGGAGCTCCTCCTACGAGCAGTACTTC
.,TRBV2,few,TRBJ1-4,CASSERGRNEKLFF,TGTGCCAGCAGTGAGCGCGGCAGAAATGAAAAACTGTTTTTT
.,TRBV4-3,many,TRBJ2-2,CASNQGREPQRNTGELFF,TGCGCCAGCAACCAGGGCAGGGAACCTCAGCGGAACACCGGGGAGCTGTTTTTT
.,TRBV7-6,few,TRBJ2-7,CASSARTGYGSYEQYF,TGTGCCAGCAGCGCGAGGACGGGGTACGGCTCCTACGAGCAGTACTTC
.,TRBV28,many,TRBJ2-7,CASSYEYEQYF,TGTGCCAGCAGTTATGAGTACGAGCAGTACTTC
.,TRBV20-1,.,TRBJ1-6,CSARKTVSPLHF,TGCAGTGCTAGAAAAACAGTTTCACCCCTCCACTTT
.,TRBV19,.,TRBJ1-5,CASSRGYGQPQHF,TGTGCCAGTAGCCGGGGATACGGTCAGCCCCAGCATTTT
.,TRBV12-5,few,TRBJ2-5,CASGLVLVSQETQYF,TGTGCTAGTGGTTTGGTACTAGTCAGCCAAGAGACCCAGTACTTC
.,TRBV14,.,TRBJ1-1,CASSQVSHAEAFF,TGTGCCAGCAGCCAAGTAAGTCATGCTGAAGCTTTCTTT
TRBD2,TRBV12-3/TRBV12-4,many,TRBJ2-1,CASSFSGRALEQFF,TGTGCCAGCAGTTTTAGCGGGAGGGCCCTTGAGCAGTTCTTC
TRBD1,TRBV7-2,many,TRBJ1-1,CASSPGGTEAFF,TGTGCCAGCAGCCCAGGGGGCACTGAAGCTTTCTTT
.,TRBV6-5,.,TRBJ2-5,CASSYSPGETQYF,TGTGCCAGCAGTTACTCGCCGGGAGAGACCCAGTACTTC
TRBD2,TRBV5-1,many,TRBJ2-1,CASSAKLAGEYNEQFF,TGCGCCAGCAGCGCTAAACTAGCGGGGGAATACAATGAGCAGTTCTTC
TRBD1,TRBV7-9,few,TRBJ2-3,CASSFRTGGTDTQYF,TGTGCCAGCAGCTTCAGAACAGGGGGCACAGATACGCAGTATTTT
.,TRBV14,.,TRBJ2-3,CASSQDLRDTQYF,TGTGCCAGCAGCCAAGATCTCCGAGATACGCAGTATTTT
.,TRBV7-9,many,TRBJ2-1,CASSFVAVSYNEQFF,TGTGCCAGCAGCTTCGTGGCCGTCTCCTACAATGAGCAGTTCTTC
.,TRBV24-1,few,TRBJ2-7,CATTEVLEKQYF,TGTGCCACCACCGAGGTACTTGAGAAGCAGTACTTC
.,TRBV5-1,.,TRBJ2-7,CASREGDGYEQYF,TGCGCCAGCAGAGAGGGAGATGGCTACGAGCAGTACTTC
.,TRBV5-1,.,TRBJ2-1,CASSLISGGVVSYNEQFF,TGCGCCAGCAGCTTAATATCAGGTGGGGTAGTGTCCTACAATGAGCAGTTCTTC
TRBD2,TRBV29-1,.,TRBJ2-3,CSAETSVTDTQYF,TGCAGCGCGGAGACTAGCGTCACAGATACGCAGTATTTT
.,TRBV15,.,TRBJ1-6,CATSSPNQGSSLHF,TGTGCCACCAGCAGTCCAAACCAAGGGAGTAGCCTCCACTTT
.,TRBV28,many,TRBJ2-7,CASSSRKISYEQYF,TGTGCCAGCAGTTCAAGAAAAATCTCCTACGAGCAGTACTTC
TRBD2,TRBV20-1,many,TRBJ2-1,CSAGLGSGTYNEQFF,TGCAGTGCTGGCCTGGGGAGCGGGACCTACAATGAGCAGTTCTTC
TRBD2,TRBV20-1,once,TRBJ2-1,CSARALLAGGNEQFF,TGCAGTGCTAGAGCCCTACTAGCGGGAGGGAATGAGCAGTTCTTC
.,TRBV7-9,few,TRBJ2-2,CASSFAVSTANTGELFF,TGTGCCAGCAGCTTCGCCGTTAGTACGGCGAACACCGGGGAGCTGTTTTTT
.,TRBV5-1,many,TRBJ2-2,CASSLSAAAANTGELFF,TGCGCCAGCAGCTTGTCGGCGGCCGCTGCGAACACCGGGGAGCTGTTTTTT
TRBD2,TRBV12-3/TRBV12-4,many,TRBJ2-3,CASSLFLRESLTDTQYF,TGTGCCAGCAGTTTATTCTTGCGGGAGTCGTTAACAGATACGCAGTATTTT
TRBD1,TRBV7-2,many,TRBJ1-1,CASSLAQGATEAFF,TGTGCCAGCAGCTTGGCCCAGGGGGCCACTGAAGCTTTCTTT
.,TRBV30,.,TRBJ2-7,CAWSSQGRTYEQYF,TGTGCCTGGAGTAGTCAGGGGCGCACCTACGAGCAGTACTTC